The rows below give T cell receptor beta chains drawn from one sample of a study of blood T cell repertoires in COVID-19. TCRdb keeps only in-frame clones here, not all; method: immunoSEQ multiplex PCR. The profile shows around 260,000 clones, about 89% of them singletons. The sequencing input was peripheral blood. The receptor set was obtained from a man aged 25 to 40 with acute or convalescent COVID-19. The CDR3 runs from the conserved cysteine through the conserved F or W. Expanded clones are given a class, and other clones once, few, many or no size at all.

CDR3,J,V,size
CASSFRTVNSNQPQHF,TRBJ1-5,TRBV5-6,.
CASSSLGQGYNQPQHF,TRBJ1-5,TRBV6-5,.
CASSRRQGMDGYTF,TRBJ1-2,TRBV18,.
CASSSPKRRQGATNTEAFF,TRBJ1-1,TRBV5-1,.
CATSDAQGARGVDNQPQHF,TRBJ1-5,TRBV24-1,.
CASSFGTGAPSYGYTF,TRBJ1-2,TRBV28,.
CASSEGHFGAYEQYF,TRBJ2-7,TRBV5-1,.
CASSRGLAGGPKETQYF,TRBJ2-5,TRBV7-3,.
CADRQGLPGANVLTF,TRBJ2-6,TRBV2,.
CSASPYYEQYF,TRBJ2-7,TRBV20-1,.
CASSRERVREQFF,TRBJ2-1,TRBV11-3,few
CASSRLPGEKLFF,TRBJ1-4,TRBV4-1,.
CASRKNAGGGQQQFF,TRBJ2-1,TRBV7-3,.
CASSRTGVTDTQYF,TRBJ2-3,TRBV28,few
CASSWGTGSPTDTQYF,TRBJ2-3,TRBV5-1,.
CASRLGLAGKPDTQYF,TRBJ2-3,TRBV12-2,.
CASSQDRASGGATQYF,TRBJ2-3,TRBV4-2,.
CASSSRVGETQYF,TRBJ2-5,TRBV5-4,.
CATSRGLNTEAFF,TRBJ1-1,TRBV24-1,.
CASSIVRERNTEAFF,TRBJ1-1,TRBV19,.
CASSPGTNRYEQYF,TRBJ2-7,TRBV6-6,.
CASTPWAGQETQYF,TRBJ2-5,TRBV7-2,.
CASSLGLHSNQPQHF,TRBJ1-5,TRBV7-9,.
CASSQGRWGSRQHSNQPQHF,TRBJ1-5,TRBV14,once
CASSGTGTSYNEQFF,TRBJ2-1,TRBV9,.
CASSPRRELGETQYF,TRBJ2-5,TRBV7-9,.
CASNREEDTQYF,TRBJ2-3,TRBV2,.
CATSGGGAQNIQYF,TRBJ2-4,TRBV24-1,.
CASSLPGGITNEKLFF,TRBJ1-4,TRBV5-1,.
CASSAKGGGNTGELFF,TRBJ2-2,TRBV4-2,.
CASSLYQGDEQYF,TRBJ2-7,TRBV27,.